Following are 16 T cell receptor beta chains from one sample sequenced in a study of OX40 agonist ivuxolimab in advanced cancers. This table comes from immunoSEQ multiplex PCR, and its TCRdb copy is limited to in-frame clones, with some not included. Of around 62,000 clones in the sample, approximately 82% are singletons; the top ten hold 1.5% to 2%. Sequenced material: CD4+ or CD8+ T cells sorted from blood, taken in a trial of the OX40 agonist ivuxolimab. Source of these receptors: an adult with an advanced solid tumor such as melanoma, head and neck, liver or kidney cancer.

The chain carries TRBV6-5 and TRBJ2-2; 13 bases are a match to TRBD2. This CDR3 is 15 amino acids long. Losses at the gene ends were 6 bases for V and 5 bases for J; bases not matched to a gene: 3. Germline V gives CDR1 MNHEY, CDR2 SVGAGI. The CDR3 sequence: CASRPGLAGTGELFF. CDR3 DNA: TGTGCCAGCAGGCCGGGACTAGCGGGAACCGGGGAGCTGTTTTTT.

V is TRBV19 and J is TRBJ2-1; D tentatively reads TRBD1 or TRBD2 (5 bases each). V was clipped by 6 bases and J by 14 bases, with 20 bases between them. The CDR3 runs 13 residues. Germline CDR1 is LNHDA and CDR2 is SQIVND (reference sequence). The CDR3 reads CASSWVGTEVKFF. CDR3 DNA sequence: TGTGCCAGTAGCTGGGTGGGGACCGAGGTGAAGTTCTTC.

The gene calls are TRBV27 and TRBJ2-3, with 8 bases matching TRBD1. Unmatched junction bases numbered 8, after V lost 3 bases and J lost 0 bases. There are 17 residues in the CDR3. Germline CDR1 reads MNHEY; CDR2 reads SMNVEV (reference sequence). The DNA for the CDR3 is TGTGCCAGCAGTTTTTTGTGGGACAGGAGTAGCACAGATACGCAGTATTTT. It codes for CASSFLWDRSSTDTQYF.

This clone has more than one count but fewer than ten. The chain's CDR3 is CASSEGMGGQGYEQYF. Here the CDR3 DNA reads TGTGCCAGCAGTGAAGGAATGGGGGGGCAGGGTTACGAGCAGTACTTC. The V call is TRBV2, the J call TRBJ2-7; TRBD2 might be the D (7 bases). CDR3 length equals 16 residues. V dropped 1 base and J dropped 4 bases, with 17 bases sitting between them. From germline, CDR1 is SNHLY and CDR2 FYNNEI. Based on the CDR3 plus reference TRBV2 and TRBJ2-7, the full variable domain is EPEVTQTPSHQVTQMGQEVILRCVPISNHLYFYWYRQILGQKVEFLVSFYNNEISEKSEIFDDQFSVERPDGSNFTLKIRSTKLEDSAMYFCASSEGMGGQGYEQYFGPGTRLTVT.

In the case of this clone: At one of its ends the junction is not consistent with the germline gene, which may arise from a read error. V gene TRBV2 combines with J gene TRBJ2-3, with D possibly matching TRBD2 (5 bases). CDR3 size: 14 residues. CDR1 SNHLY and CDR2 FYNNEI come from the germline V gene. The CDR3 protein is CAGSEADGSDTQYF. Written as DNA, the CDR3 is TGTGCCGGCAGTGAAGCGGATGGGTCAGATACGCAGTATTTT.

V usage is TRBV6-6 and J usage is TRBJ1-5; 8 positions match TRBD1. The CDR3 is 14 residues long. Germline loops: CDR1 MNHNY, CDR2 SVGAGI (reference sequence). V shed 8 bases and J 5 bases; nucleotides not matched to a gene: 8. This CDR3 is CASGGGQGYQPQHF. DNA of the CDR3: TGTGCCAGCGGGGGTGGACAGGGATATCAGCCCCAGCATTTT.

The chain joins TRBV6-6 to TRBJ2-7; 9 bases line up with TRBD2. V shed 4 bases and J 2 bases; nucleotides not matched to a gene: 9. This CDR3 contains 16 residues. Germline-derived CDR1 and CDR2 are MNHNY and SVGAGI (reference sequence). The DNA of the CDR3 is TGTGCCAGCAGTTTGTTTAGCGGGAGTCGGGCCTACGAGCAGTACTTC. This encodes CASSLFSGSRAYEQYF.

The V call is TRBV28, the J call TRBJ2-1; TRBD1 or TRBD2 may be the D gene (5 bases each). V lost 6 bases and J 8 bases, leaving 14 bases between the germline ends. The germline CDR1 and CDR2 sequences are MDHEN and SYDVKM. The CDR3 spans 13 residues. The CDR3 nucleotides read TGTGCCAGCAGAATGGACATGGAGGATGAGCAGTTCTTC. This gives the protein CASRMDMEDEQFF.

CDR3 DNA: TGTGCCAGCAGCTTGGCTGCTGATACGCAGTATTTT. Its protein product is CASSLAADTQYF. The chain is built from TRBV5-6 and TRBJ2-3; no definite D call. The germline V and J ends were trimmed by 0 bases and 6 bases, with 5 bases remaining between them. Germline assignment: CDR1 SGHDT and CDR2 YYEEEE. The CDR3 sequence is 12 residues long.

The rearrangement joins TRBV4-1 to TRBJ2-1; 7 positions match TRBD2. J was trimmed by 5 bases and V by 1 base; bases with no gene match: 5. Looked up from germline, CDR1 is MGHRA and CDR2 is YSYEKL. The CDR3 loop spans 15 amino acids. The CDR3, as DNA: TGCGCCAGCAGCCAAGTGTCGCGGGAGAACAATGAGCAGTTCTTC. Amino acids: CASSQVSRENNEQFF.

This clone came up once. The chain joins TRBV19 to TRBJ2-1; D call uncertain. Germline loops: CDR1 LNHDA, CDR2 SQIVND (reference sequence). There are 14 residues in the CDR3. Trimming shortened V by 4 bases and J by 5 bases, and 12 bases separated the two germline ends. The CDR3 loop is CASSTSPTDNEQFF. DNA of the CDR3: TGTGCCAGTAGTACGTCTCCTACCGACAATGAGCAGTTCTTC.

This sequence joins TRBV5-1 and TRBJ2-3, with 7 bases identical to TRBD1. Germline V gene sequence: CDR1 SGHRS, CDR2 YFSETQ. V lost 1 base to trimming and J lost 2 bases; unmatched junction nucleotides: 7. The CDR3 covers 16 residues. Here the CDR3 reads CASSLRGQGPTDTQYF. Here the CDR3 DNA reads TGCGCCAGCAGCTTGAGGGGGCAGGGACCCACAGATACGCAGTATTTT.

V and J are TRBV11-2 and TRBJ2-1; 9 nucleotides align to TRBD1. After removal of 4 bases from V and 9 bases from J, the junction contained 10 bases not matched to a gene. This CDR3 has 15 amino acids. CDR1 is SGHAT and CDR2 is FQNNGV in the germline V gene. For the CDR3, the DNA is TGTGCCAGCAGCTCATCAAGACAGGGGGGAGTTGAGCAGTTCTTC. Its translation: CASSSSRQGGVEQFF.

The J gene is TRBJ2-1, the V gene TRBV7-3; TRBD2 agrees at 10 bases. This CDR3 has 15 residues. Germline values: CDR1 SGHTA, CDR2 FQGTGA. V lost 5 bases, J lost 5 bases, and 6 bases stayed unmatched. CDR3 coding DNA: TGTGCCAGCAGCGCCCTCGGGACTAGCGACAATGAGCAGTTCTTC. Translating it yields CASSALGTSDNEQFF. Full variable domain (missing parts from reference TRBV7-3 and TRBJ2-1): GAGVSQTPSNKVTEKGKYVELRCDPISGHTALYWYRQSLGQGPEFLIYFQGTGAADDSGLPNDRFFAVRPEGSVSTLKIQRTERGDSAVYLCASSALGTSDNEQFFGPGTRLTVL.

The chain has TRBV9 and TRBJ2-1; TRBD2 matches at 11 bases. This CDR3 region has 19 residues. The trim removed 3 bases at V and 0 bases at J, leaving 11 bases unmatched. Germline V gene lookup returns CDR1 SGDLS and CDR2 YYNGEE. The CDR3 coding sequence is TGTGCCAGCAGCGGACGGGTCCGACTAGCGGGAAGCTCCTACAATGAGCAGTTCTTC. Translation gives CASSGRVRLAGSSYNEQFF.

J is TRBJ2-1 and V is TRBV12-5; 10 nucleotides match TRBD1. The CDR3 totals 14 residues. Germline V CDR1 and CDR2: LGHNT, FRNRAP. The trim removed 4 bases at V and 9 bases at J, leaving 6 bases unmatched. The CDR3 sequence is CASGWGTGDSEQFF. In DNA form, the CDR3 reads TGTGCTAGTGGTTGGGGGACAGGGGATAGTGAGCAGTTCTTC. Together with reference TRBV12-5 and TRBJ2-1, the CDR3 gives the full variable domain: DARVTQTPRHKVTEMGQEVTMRCQPILGHNTVFWYRQTMMQGLELLAYFRNRAPLDDSGMPKDRFSAEMPDATLATLKIQPSEPRDSAVYFCASGWGTGDSEQFFGPGTRLTVL.